A selection of T cell receptor beta chains follows, all from one sample in a study of OX40 agonist ivuxolimab in advanced cancers. TCRdb's copy holds only in-frame clones and misses some; the assay was immunoSEQ multiplex PCR. The sample includes approximately 43,000 clones, more than 80% of them seen just once. The starting material was CD4+ or CD8+ T cells sorted from blood, obtained in a trial of the OX40 agonist ivuxolimab. These receptors were taken from an adult with an advanced solid tumor such as melanoma, head and neck, liver or kidney cancer. Each CDR3 is given with its conserved first and last residue. D genes are given only for firm matches. Size is omitted from some rows. Given values are once, few, many or a class for expanded clones.

d_call j_call v_call clone_size cdr3_nt cdr3_aa
- TRBJ1-5 TRBV7-9 once TGTGCCAGCAGCTTAGAAAGAGGCAGCAATCAGCCCCAGCATTTT CASSLERGSNQPQHF
- TRBJ1-2 TRBV6-5 - TGTGCCAGCAGTTACTCGGGGGGACAACCCTATGGCTACACCTTC CASSYSGGQPYGYTF
- TRBJ2-3 TRBV6-1 - TGTGCCAGCACCCGAGTGGGGGACGGCACAGATACGCAGTATTTT CASTRVGDGTDTQYF
- TRBJ2-1 TRBV5-5 medium-sized TGTGCCAGCAGCTTGGATTATGGGGCCTACAATGAGCAGTTCTTC CASSLDYGAYNEQFF
TRBD1 TRBJ1-1 TRBV5-5 - TGTGCCAGCAGCCAAAGGGACAGCCAAGCTTTCTTT CASSQRDSQAFF
TRBD1 TRBJ2-1 TRBV5-6 - TGTGCCAGCAGCAAAGTGCCAGGGACAGGGGGCGCGGAGTTCTTC CASSKVPGTGGAEFF
- TRBJ2-5 TRBV5-4 - TGTGCCAGCAGCTTGACTTTGGGGGAGACCCAGTACTTC CASSLTLGETQYF
TRBD2 TRBJ2-1 TRBV19 once TGTGCCAGTAGCCCTAGCGGGGGGGCCCACAATGAGCAGTTCTTC CASSPSGGAHNEQFF
- TRBJ2-3 TRBV15 - TGTGCCACCAGCAGACATACCCAGGAGACAGATACGCAGTATTTT CATSRHTQETDTQYF
TRBD2 TRBJ2-5 TRBV11-1 - TGTGCCAGCTCACTCCGGGGAGGGTTGGAGACCCAGTACTTC CASSLRGGLETQYF
- TRBJ1-5 TRBV10-3 - TGTGCCATCAGTGACGGGGGGGTTAATCAGCCCCAGCATTTT CAISDGGVNQPQHF
TRBD1 TRBJ1-2 TRBV4-3 - TGCGCCAGCAGCCAAGGTTTCACAGGGGGCAATCCTAACTATGGCTACACCTTC CASSQGFTGGNPNYGYTF
- TRBJ2-1 TRBV18 - TGTGCCAGCTTCCCGACAGGCTACAATGAGCAGTTCTTC CASFPTGYNEQFF
- TRBJ2-5 TRBV27 - TGTGCCAGCAGCCTATATGCTTCGGGGGTACAAGAGACCCAGTACTTC CASSLYASGVQETQYF
- TRBJ1-1 TRBV19 - TGTGCCAGTAGTATAGGGTACAGGGTGAACACTGAAGCTTTCTTT CASSIGYRVNTEAFF
TRBD2 TRBJ2-7 TRBV5-1 - TGCGCCAGCAGCGTAGGGACTAGCGGGGGGCCCTCCTACGAGCAGTACTTC CASSVGTSGGPSYEQYF
TRBD2 TRBJ2-3 TRBV11-3 - TGTGCCAGCAGCCTCTCAGCGGGGTCTAGCACAGATACGCAGTATTTT CASSLSAGSSTDTQYF
TRBD2 TRBJ2-3 TRBV30 - TGTGCCTGGAGGCTAGCGGGGGGGCCAGGTACGCAGTATTTT CAWRLAGGPGTQYF